This T cell receptor beta chain appears in the sequencing data of a study of technical replicates of blood from a handful of donors. The V gene's germline CDR1 is SQVTM and CDR2 ANQGSEA. CDR3 size: 14 residues. The ends were cut back, 7 bases at V and 5 bases at J, with 20 bases in the middle. The table came from immunoSEQ multiplex PCR; TCRdb's copy has only in-frame clones and leaves some out. The sample consists of about 70,000 clones, approximately 91% of them appearing once. The receptor was derived from a human donor in good health. Some clones in this sample may be carry-over from other donors' samples. Sequenced material: PBMCs. The chain has TRBV29-1 and TRBJ1-2; D is perhaps TRBD1 (5 bases). The chain's CDR3 is CSALTGLAGYGYTF. As DNA, the CDR3 is TGCAGCGCACTAACAGGTCTCGCCGGGTATGGCTACACCTTC.